The 25 T cell receptor beta chains below all came from one sample that was sequenced in a study of spatial heterogeneity in lung cancer. From the 5' RACE reads, TCRdb called clonotypes with MiXCR, one entry per CDR3 protein. This table has 70,000 to 90,000 distinct CDR3 sequences, 10% to 15% appearing once. Noted time point: sample taken at primary tumor resection. Unsorted whole RNA from tumor, nontumor lung or frozen PBMC underwent sequencing. Sequences were derived from PBMCs, sampled at surgery. These receptors were taken from a male donor with early-stage non-small cell lung cancer.

This chain joins TRBV19 and TRBJ1-1; D remains ambiguous. The CDR3 loop spans 16 amino acids. Germline assignment: CDR1 LNHDA and CDR2 SQIVND (reference sequence). V shed 0 bases and J shed 11 bases, with 22 bases lying between them. The CDR3 region is CASSIDQTFNSGNAFF. CDR3 coding DNA: TGTGCCAGTAGTATAGATCAAACCTTTAACTCCGGCAACGCTTTCTTT.

The CDR3 nucleotides are TGTGCCAGCAGTTCGACACGGGGAAACACCATATATTTT. Protein: CASSSTRGNTIYF. The chain uses TRBV27 and TRBJ1-3; D is unresolved. Germline CDR1 MNHEY, CDR2 SMNVEV (reference sequence). The CDR3 runs to 13 residues. The ends were cut back, 4 bases at V and 4 bases at J, with 8 bases in the middle.

This clonotype was seen at least ten times. V usage is TRBV5-1 and J usage is TRBJ2-7; TRBD2 might be the D (5 bases). Germline CDR1 SGHRS, CDR2 YFSETQ. Trimming removed 0 bases from V and 2 bases from J, with 15 bases in between. The CDR3 runs 16 residues. CDR3 sequence (DNA): TGCGCCAGCAGCTTGGATTCTGCGGACTCCGCCTACGAGCAGTACTTC. This translates into CASSLDSADSAYEQYF.

This clonotype was seen more than once but under ten times. The chain recombines TRBV18 with TRBJ1-1, with D uncertain. Germline CDR1 and CDR2: KGHSH and LQKENI. Between the trimmed V and J ends, which lost 3 bases and 4 bases, there was a span of 12 bases. There are 14 residues in the CDR3. CDR3 bases: TGTGCCAGCTCACCTTACCCTAAAGGCACTGAAGCTTTCTTT. It yields the protein CASSPYPKGTEAFF.

The sample holds a few counts of this clonotype. The chain carries TRBV29-1 and TRBJ2-1; 9 nucleotides align to TRBD1. With 1 base clipped from V and 15 bases from J, the junction kept 13 bases outside the gene matches. Germline CDR1 is SQVTM and CDR2 is ANQGSEA. The CDR3 spans 14 residues. CDR3: CSVEGPGTGQPGFF. The CDR3 DNA reads as TGCAGCGTTGAAGGTCCCGGGACAGGGCAGCCAGGGTTCTTC.

The sample holds a few counts of this clonotype. The chain combines TRBV5-1 with TRBJ2-1; TRBD1 is a possible D gene (6 bases). V was clipped by 2 bases and J by 10 bases, with 13 bases between them. The CDR3 covers 13 residues. CDR1 SGHRS and CDR2 YFSETQ come from the germline V gene. CDR3 sequence (DNA): TGCGCCAGCAGCTTTAACAGGGAGCTAGAGCAGTTCTTC. The encoded protein is CASSFNRELEQFF.

This clonotype was recorded at least ten times. The rearrangement joins TRBV11-2 to TRBJ2-1; 11 bases are a match to TRBD2. The CDR3 is 13 amino acids. The germline gives CDR1 SGHAT, CDR2 FQNNGV. Trimming at V came to 6 bases and at J to 7 bases, leaving 2 bases not matched to a gene. The chain's CDR3 is CASRTSGRNEQFF. The CDR3 nucleotides read TGTGCCAGCAGAACTAGCGGGAGAAATGAGCAGTTCTTC. The full variable domain, in which reference TRBV11-2 and TRBJ2-1 provide the parts outside the CDR3, is EAGVAQSPRYKIIEKRQSVAFWCNPISGHATLYWYQQILGQGPKLLIQFQNNGVVDDSQLPKDRFSAERLKGVDSTLKIQPAKLEDSAVYLCASRTSGRNEQFFGPGTRLTVL.

This rearrangement joins TRBV7-9 to TRBJ1-5; 9 bases agree with TRBD1. Germline lookup yields CDR1 SEHNR and CDR2 FQNEAQ (reference sequence). The V segment lost 4 bases and the J segment 3 bases; nucleotides outside the gene matches: 4. There are 15 residues in the CDR3. The CDR3 protein is CASSSTGGVNQPQHF. The CDR3 DNA is TGTGCCAGCAGCTCGACAGGGGGAGTCAATCAGCCCCAGCATTTT.

A few counts support this clonotype. The J gene is TRBJ2-1, the V gene TRBV10-3; 8 positions match TRBD2. The CDR3 contains 13 residues. CDR1 and CDR2 from the germline V gene are ENHRY and SYGVKD. The ends lost 6 bases at V and 7 bases at J; junction bases unmatched: 5. As DNA, the CDR3 is TGTGCCATCAGACTAGCGGTCATGAATGAGCAGTTCTTC. It codes for CAIRLAVMNEQFF.

The chain has TRBV15 and TRBJ2-7; possible D gene TRBD2, 6 bases. This CDR3 comprises 17 residues. CDR1 and CDR2 from the germline V gene are LNHNV and YYDKDF (reference sequence). V lost 0 bases to trimming and J lost 0 bases, with 15 bases between them. The CDR3 here is CATSRDRGILYSYEQYF. The CDR3 DNA sequence: TGTGCCACCAGCAGAGATCGCGGGATCCTGTACTCCTACGAGCAGTACTTC.

This clonotype was seen many times. V usage is TRBV9 and J usage is TRBJ1-1; D gene unclear. The CDR3 length is 13 residues. Trimming took 6 bases from V and 4 from J, leaving 13 bases between them. Germline CDR1 reads SGDLS; CDR2 reads YYNGEE. In DNA form, the CDR3 reads TGTGCCAGCACCCCCCACAGTAGCACTGAAGCTTTCTTT. Protein: CASTPHSSTEAFF.

This clonotype was observed a handful of times. The chain combines TRBV2 with TRBJ2-4, with D unclear. The CDR3 contains 11 residues. Germline V lookup: CDR1 SNHLY, CDR2 FYNNEI. V lost 4 bases, J lost 6 bases, and 4 bases lay in between. The CDR3 sequence is CASSGGNIQYF. The CDR3 nucleotides read TGTGCCAGCAGTGGGGGAAACATTCAGTACTTC.

This clonotype appeared a few times. The V call is TRBV19, the J call TRBJ1-2; 7 nucleotides line up with TRBD1. This CDR3 region has 14 residues. The ends lost 10 bases at V and 5 bases at J; junction bases unmatched: 13. CDR1 and CDR2 from the germline V gene are LNHDA and SQIVND (reference sequence). CDR3 protein: CATRPGGGQYGYTF. In DNA form, the CDR3 reads TGTGCCACCCGTCCCGGCGGGGGACAGTATGGCTACACCTTC.

The chain uses TRBV19 and TRBJ1-2; the match to TRBD1 covers 7 bases. After removal of 4 bases from V and 7 bases from J, the junction contained 6 bases not matched to a gene. Germline-derived CDR1 and CDR2 are LNHDA and SQIVND (reference sequence). This CDR3 spans 13 amino acids. CDR3 in amino acids: CASSTDRVSGYTF. The CDR3 bases are TGTGCCAGTAGTACCGACAGGGTCAGTGGCTACACCTTC.

This clonotype appeared a few times. The rearrangement links TRBV5-1 to TRBJ1-2; D call uncertain. Trimming removed 5 bases at V and 4 bases at J, with 18 bases between. CDR1 is SGHRS, CDR2 YFSETQ, per germline. This CDR3 spans 15 amino acids. The CDR3 DNA reads as TGCGCCAGCAGTTTGAAAAGGGAGAACAGCTATGGCTACACCTTC. Translating gives CASSLKRENSYGYTF.

This clonotype was seen a few times. The CDR3 DNA follows: TGTGCCAGCAGCTCAGGGACTTTTAGCACAGATACGCAGTATTTT. It is translated as CASSSGTFSTDTQYF. The J gene is TRBJ2-3, the V gene TRBV7-3; a weak D match, TRBD2 (6 bases). The germline V gene encodes CDR1 SGHTA and CDR2 FQGTGA. There are 15 residues in the CDR3. The ends were cut back, 4 bases at V and 0 bases at J, with 11 bases in the middle.

The rearrangement links TRBV6-5 to TRBJ1-2; unclear D gene. The CDR3 covers 13 residues. Germline CDR1 is MNHEY and CDR2 is SVGAGI. V lost 4 bases and J lost 2, with 8 bases in between. The CDR3 loop is CASSSADNYGYTF. The CDR3 DNA sequence: TGTGCCAGCAGTTCCGCGGACAACTATGGCTACACCTTC.

The rearrangement joins TRBV2 to TRBJ1-4; 7 nucleotides line up with TRBD1. Germline CDR1 is SNHLY and CDR2 is FYNNEI. The J segment lost 5 bases and the V segment lost 8 bases, leaving 8 bases of the junction unmatched. CDR3 length equals 14 residues. CDR3 nucleotide sequence: TGTGCCAGCGGACGGGCAGGGGGAAATGAAAAACTGTTTTTT. Its translation is CASGRAGGNEKLFF.

This clonotype turned up a few times. The rearrangement links TRBV4-1 to TRBJ2-2; D is ambiguous. Between the trimmed V and J ends, which lost 4 bases and 5 bases, there was a span of 14 bases. The germline V gene has CDR1 MGHRA and CDR2 YSYEKL. The CDR3 sequence is 15 residues long. The CDR3 sequence: CASSLEVGRTGELFF. The CDR3 DNA reads TGCGCCAGCAGCCTCGAAGTCGGTAGGACCGGGGAGCTGTTTTTT.

The chain is built from TRBV5-1 and TRBJ1-2; unclear D gene. This CDR3 contains 14 residues. The V end lost 3 bases, the J end lost 7 bases, and 16 bases lay between the germline ends. Germline V CDR1 and CDR2: SGHRS, YFSETQ. The CDR3 DNA follows: TGCGCCAGCAGCTATACGGGAGAGGGCTCTGGCTACACCTTC. It encodes CASSYTGEGSGYTF.

This clonotype was found many times. The chain has TRBV30 and TRBJ1-2; D unclear. The CDR3 runs 12 residues. CDR1 is GTSNPN and CDR2 is SVGIG in the germline V gene (reference sequence). V was pared by 2 bases and J by 9 bases, with 13 bases between. CDR3 region: CAWSLQGGSYTF. As DNA, the CDR3 is TGTGCCTGGAGTCTTCAAGGAGGGAGCTACACCTTC.

This clonotype has a handful of counts. The chain carries TRBV3-1 and TRBJ1-6; 7 bases line up with TRBD1. V gave up 3 bases and J gave up 5 bases; unmatched junction bases: 7. Germline-derived CDR1 and CDR2 are LGHDT and YNNKEL (reference sequence). The CDR3 extends over 16 amino acids. The CDR3 nucleotides are TGTGCCAGCAGCCATGGCCTCAGGGGGGATAATTCACCCCTCCACTTT. It yields the protein CASSHGLRGDNSPLHF.

This clonotype has just a few counts. J is TRBJ2-4 and V is TRBV7-2, with TRBD1 identical over 8 bases. The CDR3 has 13 amino acids. Germline V gene sequence: CDR1 SGHTA, CDR2 FQGNSA. Trimming took 6 bases from V and 9 from J; bases not matched to a gene: 7. The CDR3 is CASSNQGAVIQYF. DNA of the CDR3: TGTGCCAGCAGTAATCAGGGGGCGGTCATTCAGTACTTC.

The chain couples TRBV7-9 to TRBJ2-1, with TRBD2 as a possible D gene (6 bases). The CDR3 contains 16 residues. The germline V gene encodes CDR1 SEHNR and CDR2 FQNEAQ (reference sequence). Trimming stripped 3 bases from V and 2 bases from J, with 14 bases between. The CDR3 DNA follows: TGTGCCAGCAGCTTTGGAGGGAGAAAGGCCTACAATGAGCAGTTCTTC. It yields the protein CASSFGGRKAYNEQFF.

The chain links TRBV20-1 to TRBJ1-1; no clear D. The CDR3 runs 14 residues. The germline V and J ends were trimmed by 6 bases and 4 bases, with 18 bases remaining between them. The germline V gene encodes CDR1 DFQATT and CDR2 SNEGSKA (reference sequence). The chain's CDR3 is CSAPLRRAGTEAFF. CDR3 DNA sequence: TGCAGTGCACCCCTAAGGAGGGCGGGCACTGAAGCTTTCTTT.